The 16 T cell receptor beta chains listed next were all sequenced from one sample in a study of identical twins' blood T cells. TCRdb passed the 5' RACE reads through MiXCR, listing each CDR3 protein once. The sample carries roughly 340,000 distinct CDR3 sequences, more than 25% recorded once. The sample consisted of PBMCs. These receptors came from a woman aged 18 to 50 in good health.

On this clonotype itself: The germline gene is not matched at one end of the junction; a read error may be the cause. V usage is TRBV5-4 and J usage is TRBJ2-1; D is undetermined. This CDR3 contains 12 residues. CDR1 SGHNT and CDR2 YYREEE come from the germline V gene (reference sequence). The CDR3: CASSLDGNGQFF. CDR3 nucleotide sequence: TGTGCCAGCAGCTTGGACGGCAATGGGCAGTTCTTC.

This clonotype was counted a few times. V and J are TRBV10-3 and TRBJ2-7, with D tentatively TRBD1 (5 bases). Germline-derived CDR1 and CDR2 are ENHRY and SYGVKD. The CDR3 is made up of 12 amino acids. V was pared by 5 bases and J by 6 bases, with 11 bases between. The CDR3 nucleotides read TGTGCCATCAGTAACACAAGGGGCGAGCAGTACTTC. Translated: CAISNTRGEQYF.

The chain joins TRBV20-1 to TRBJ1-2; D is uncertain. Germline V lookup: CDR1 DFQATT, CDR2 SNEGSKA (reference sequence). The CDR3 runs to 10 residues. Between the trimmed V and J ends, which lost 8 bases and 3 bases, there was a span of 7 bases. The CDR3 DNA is TGCAGTCACTCGGACTATGGCTACACCTTC. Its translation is CSHSDYGYTF.

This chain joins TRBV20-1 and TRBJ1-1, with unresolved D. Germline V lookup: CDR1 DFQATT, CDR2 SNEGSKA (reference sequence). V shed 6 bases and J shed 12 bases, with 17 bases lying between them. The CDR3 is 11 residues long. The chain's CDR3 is CSASEGGESFF. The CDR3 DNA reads TGCAGTGCATCCGAGGGTGGCGAATCTTTCTTT.

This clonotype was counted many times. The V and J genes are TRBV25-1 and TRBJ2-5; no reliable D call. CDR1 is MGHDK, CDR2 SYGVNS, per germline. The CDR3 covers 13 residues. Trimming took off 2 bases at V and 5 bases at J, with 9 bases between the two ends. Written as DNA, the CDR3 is TGTGCCAGCAGTGAACAGTCTGCGGAGACCCAGTACTTC. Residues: CASSEQSAETQYF.

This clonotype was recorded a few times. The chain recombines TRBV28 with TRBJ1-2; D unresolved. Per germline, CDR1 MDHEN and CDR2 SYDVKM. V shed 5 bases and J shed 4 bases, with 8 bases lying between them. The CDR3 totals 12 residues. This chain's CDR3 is CASSQISYGYTF. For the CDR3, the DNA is TGTGCCAGCAGTCAGATTTCCTATGGCTACACCTTC.

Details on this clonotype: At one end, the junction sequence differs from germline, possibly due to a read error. Written as DNA, the CDR3 is TGCAGTGCTAGTGTTCCGGGGGGCGGGGGCACAGATACGCGGTATTTT. Translating it yields CSASVPGGGGTDTRYF. This chain joins TRBV20-1 and TRBJ2-3; D is possibly TRBD2 (7 bases). The CDR3 runs 16 residues. Germline lookup yields CDR1 DFQATT and CDR2 SNEGSKA (reference sequence).

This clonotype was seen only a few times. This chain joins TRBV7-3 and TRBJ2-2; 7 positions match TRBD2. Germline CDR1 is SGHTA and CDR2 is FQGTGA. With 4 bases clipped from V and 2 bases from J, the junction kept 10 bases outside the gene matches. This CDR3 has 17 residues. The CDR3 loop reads CASSSQSGLINTGELFF. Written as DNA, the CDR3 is TGTGCCAGCAGCTCCCAATCGGGACTAATAAACACCGGGGAGCTGTTTTTT.

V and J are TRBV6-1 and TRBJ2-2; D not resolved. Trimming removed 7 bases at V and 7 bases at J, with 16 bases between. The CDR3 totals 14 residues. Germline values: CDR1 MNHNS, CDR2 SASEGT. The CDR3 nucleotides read TGTGCCAGCAAGAACCTCAATTCGGGCGGGGAGCTGTTTTTT. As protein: CASKNLNSGGELFF.

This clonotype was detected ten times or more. DNA of the CDR3: TGTGCCAGCAGCCAAACTAGCGGGAGATCCTACGAGCAGTACTTC. Translation: CASSQTSGRSYEQYF. The chain recombines TRBV3-1 with TRBJ2-7; 11 bases agree with TRBD2. Germline CDR1 reads LGHDT; CDR2 reads YNNKEL (reference sequence). CDR3 length equals 15 residues. Germline trimming cut 2 bases from V and 1 base from J; bases unmatched to any gene: 1.

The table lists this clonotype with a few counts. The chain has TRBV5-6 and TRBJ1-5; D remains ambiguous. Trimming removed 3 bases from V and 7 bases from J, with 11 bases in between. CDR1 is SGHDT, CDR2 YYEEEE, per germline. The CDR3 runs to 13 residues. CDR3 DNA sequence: TGTGCCAGCAGCTCCTACCGGGGACAGCCCCAGCATTTT. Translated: CASSSYRGQPQHF.

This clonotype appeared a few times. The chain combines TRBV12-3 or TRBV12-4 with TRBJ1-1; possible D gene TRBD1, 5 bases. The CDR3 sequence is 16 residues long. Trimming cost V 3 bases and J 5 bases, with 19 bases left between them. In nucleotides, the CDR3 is TGTGCCAGCAGTTTGGGGCCGGGTCGAGGACGGACTGAAGCTTTCTTT. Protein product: CASSLGPGRGRTEAFF.

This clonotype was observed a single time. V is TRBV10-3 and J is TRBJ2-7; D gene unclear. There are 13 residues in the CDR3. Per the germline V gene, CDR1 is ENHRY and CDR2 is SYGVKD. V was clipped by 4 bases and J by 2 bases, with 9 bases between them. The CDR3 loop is CAISGSTAYEQYF. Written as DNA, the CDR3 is TGTGCCATCAGTGGGAGCACAGCCTACGAGCAGTACTTC.

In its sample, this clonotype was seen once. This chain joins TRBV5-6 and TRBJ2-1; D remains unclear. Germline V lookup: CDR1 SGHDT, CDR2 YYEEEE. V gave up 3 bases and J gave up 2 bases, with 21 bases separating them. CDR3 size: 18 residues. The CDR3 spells CASSSKATHLITYNEQFF. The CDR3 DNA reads TGTGCCAGCAGCTCCAAGGCGACCCACCTGATTACCTACAATGAGCAGTTCTTC.

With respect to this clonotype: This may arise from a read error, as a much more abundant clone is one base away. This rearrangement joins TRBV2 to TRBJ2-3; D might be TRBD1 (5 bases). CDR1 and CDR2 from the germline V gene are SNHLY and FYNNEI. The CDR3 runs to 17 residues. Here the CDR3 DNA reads TGTGCCTGCAGTGAAGCCCAATGGACAAAGTGGCAGGATACGCAGTATTTT. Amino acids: CACSEAQWTKWQDTQYF.

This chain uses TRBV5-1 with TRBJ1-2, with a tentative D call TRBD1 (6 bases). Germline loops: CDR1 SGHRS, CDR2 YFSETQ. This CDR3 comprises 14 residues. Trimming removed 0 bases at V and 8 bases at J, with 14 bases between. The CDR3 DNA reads TGCGCCAGCAGCTTGGACAGGGTGAGAGGAGGCTACACCTTC. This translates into CASSLDRVRGGYTF. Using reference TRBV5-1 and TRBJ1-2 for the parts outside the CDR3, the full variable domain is KAGVTQTPRYLIKTRGQQVTLSCSPISGHRSVSWYQQTPGQGLQFLFEYFSETQRNKGNFPGRFSGRQFSNSRSEMNVSTLELGDSALYLCASSLDRVRGGYTFGSGTRLTVV.